One T cell receptor beta chain is described in this entry. Germline-derived CDR1 and CDR2 are MNHEY and SVGAGI. The CDR3 spans 12 residues. Trimming removed 8 bases at V and 6 bases at J, with 14 bases between. PCR used 60 Vbeta primers and 13 Jbeta primers. The repertoire was sequenced with immunoSEQ multiplex PCR; TCRdb's copy has only in-frame clones and lacks some. The data hold 150,000 or so clones, with under 70% observed a single time. These data come from a study of cytomegalovirus exposure and HLA in healthy donors. Study overall: Genotyping of more than 300 donors showed that approximately 83% belonged to the Caucasian-associated ancestry cluster.

Material: PBMCs. The chain has TRBV6-5 and TRBJ2-7, with a possible D match to TRBD2 (7 bases). This clonotype was sampled from a man aged 25 to 40 in good health and CMV-seropositive. The CDR3 DNA reads as TGTGCCAGCTCGAGGGGGGGAGGCGAGCAGTACTTC. This translates into CASSRGGGEQYF.